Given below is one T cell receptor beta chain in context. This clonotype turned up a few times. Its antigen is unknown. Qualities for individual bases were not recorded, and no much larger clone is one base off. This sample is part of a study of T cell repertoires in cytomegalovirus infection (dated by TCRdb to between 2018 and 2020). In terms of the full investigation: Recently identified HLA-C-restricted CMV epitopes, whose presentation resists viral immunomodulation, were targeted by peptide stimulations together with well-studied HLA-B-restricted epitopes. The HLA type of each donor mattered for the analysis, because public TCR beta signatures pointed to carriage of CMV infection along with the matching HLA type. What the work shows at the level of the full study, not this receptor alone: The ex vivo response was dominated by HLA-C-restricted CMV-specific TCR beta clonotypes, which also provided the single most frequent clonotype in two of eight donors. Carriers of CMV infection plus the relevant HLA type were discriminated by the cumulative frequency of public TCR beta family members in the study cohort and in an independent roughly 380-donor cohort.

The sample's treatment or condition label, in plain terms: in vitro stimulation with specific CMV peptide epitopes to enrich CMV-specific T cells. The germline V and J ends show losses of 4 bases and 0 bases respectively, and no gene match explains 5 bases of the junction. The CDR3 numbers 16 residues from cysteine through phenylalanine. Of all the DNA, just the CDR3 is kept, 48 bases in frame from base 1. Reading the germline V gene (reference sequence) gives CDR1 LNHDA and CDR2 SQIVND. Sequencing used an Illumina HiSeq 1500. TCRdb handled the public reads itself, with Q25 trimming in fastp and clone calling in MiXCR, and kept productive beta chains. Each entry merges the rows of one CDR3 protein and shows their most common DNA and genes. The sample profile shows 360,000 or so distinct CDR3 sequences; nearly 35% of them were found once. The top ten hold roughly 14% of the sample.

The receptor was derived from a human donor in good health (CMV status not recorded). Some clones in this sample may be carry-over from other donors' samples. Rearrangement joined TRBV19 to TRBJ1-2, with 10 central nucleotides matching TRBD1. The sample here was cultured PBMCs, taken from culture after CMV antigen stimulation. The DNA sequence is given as TGTGCCAGTAGTACCTTCGGGACAGGGGCTAACTATGGCTACACCTTC. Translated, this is CASSTFGTGANYGYTF. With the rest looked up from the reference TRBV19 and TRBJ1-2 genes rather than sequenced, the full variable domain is DGGITQSPKYLFRKEGQNVTLSCEQNLNHDAMYWYRQDPGQGLRLIYYSQIVNDFQKGDIAEGYSVSREKKESFPLTVTSAQKNPTAFYLCASSTFGTGANYGYTFGSGTRLTVV.